This T cell receptor beta chain originates from a study of regulatory T cells in long-lasting Graves disease. Study outcomes and limitations: Newly diagnosed Graves' patients had higher TCR diversity than persistent ones. In persistent patients, shared public clonotypes (roughly 3,000) outnumbered those in new patients (about 1,000). Only peripheral blood was studied, not thyroid tissue. Favoring TRBV28, TRBJ1-2 and TRBJ2-5 was a feature seen in persistent disease.

Worth noting for this clonotype: Its antigen remains unknown. A read error may be the cause here, since a much bigger clone is one base away. The CDR3 ends on some other residue instead of the conserved phenylalanine or tryptophan, so this is likely a read error.

The time point here: persistent/refractory GD, antithyroid drugs over 5 years with positive TRAb. PBMCs were the source of the RNA used for TCR sequencing. To make TCR beta libraries, researchers used iRepertoire HTBI primers and Arm-PCR of CDR3 regions. A single record per CDR3 protein comes from TCRdb applying MiXCR to the multiplex PCR reads. This table holds 450,000 or so distinct CDR3 sequences, around 20% found once. The CDR3 extends over 13 amino acids. Trimming took off 6 bases at V and 1 base at J, with 10 bases between the two ends. Germline V gene sequence: CDR1 SNHLY, CDR2 FYNNEI. This sequence joins TRBV2 and TRBJ2-7, with D maybe TRBD1 (5 bases). The sequences come from peripheral blood mononuclear cells (PBMCs), collected when the disease was refractory, from a patient treated with antithyroid drugs. This sequence was found in a female donor with Graves disease. The CDR3 sequence: CASRETASYEQYL. DNA of the CDR3: TGTGCCAGCAGAGAGACAGCGTCCTACGAGCAGTACCTC.